Described below is a single T cell receptor (beta chain) sequence and its context. TCRdb re-called the RT-PCR reads through MiXCR, storing one row per CDR3 protein. The sample comprises fewer than 800,000 distinct CDR3 sequences, 13% to 15% of which are singletons, and 3.6% rests with the top ten. The sequence was collected from a female donor in good health, serving as a healthy control. Sequenced sample: memory CD4+ T cells from blood.

This chain's CDR3 is CASSQWDQPQHF. The CDR3 DNA is TGTGCCAGCAGCCAATGGGATCAGCCCCAGCATTTT. V gene TRBV14 combines with J gene TRBJ1-5; no firm D call. Germline CDR1 is SGHDN and CDR2 is FVKESK. The V gene lost 2 bases and the J gene lost 5 bases, with 4 bases spanning the gap. CDR3 length equals 12 residues. The full variable domain, with the rest looked up from reference TRBV14 and TRBJ1-5, is EAGVTQFPSHSVIEKGQTVTLRCDPISGHDNLYWYRRVMGKEIKFLLHFVKESKQDESGMPNNRFLAERTGGTYSTLKVQPAELEDSGVYFCASSQWDQPQHFGDGTRLSIL.